This T cell receptor beta chain was found in a study of PD-1 blockade in classical Hodgkin lymphoma. Each and every patient relapsed after autologous stem cell transplantation, and patients got differing brentuximab vedotin exposure. Complete response, partial response or progressive disease made up the best responses. Whole-study findings and limits: Baseline TCR diversity was reportedly lower in newly diagnosed patients than healthy donors. Exclusion removed patients who began nivolumab under 1 year after ASCT.

The data were produced by immunoSEQ multiplex PCR, yet TCRdb's version contains in-frame clones alone and is incomplete. The table lists under 95,000 clones, roughly 91% of them singletons. Germline assignment: CDR1 MDHEN and CDR2 SYDVKM. The CDR3 loop spans 15 amino acids. Trimming pared 3 bases from V and 4 bases from J, leaving 15 bases between. This clone has a single count. Its antigen remains unidentified. This chain connects TRBV28 to TRBJ1-2; perhaps TRBD1 as D (6 bases). The source was peripheral blood mononuclear cells (PBMCs), collected before the second cycle of nivolumab. The sequence was obtained from a human donor with classical Hodgkin lymphoma. The CDR3 region is CASSFPQGPFYGYTF. In DNA form, the CDR3 reads TGTGCCAGCAGTTTTCCGCAGGGGCCATTCTATGGCTACACCTTC.